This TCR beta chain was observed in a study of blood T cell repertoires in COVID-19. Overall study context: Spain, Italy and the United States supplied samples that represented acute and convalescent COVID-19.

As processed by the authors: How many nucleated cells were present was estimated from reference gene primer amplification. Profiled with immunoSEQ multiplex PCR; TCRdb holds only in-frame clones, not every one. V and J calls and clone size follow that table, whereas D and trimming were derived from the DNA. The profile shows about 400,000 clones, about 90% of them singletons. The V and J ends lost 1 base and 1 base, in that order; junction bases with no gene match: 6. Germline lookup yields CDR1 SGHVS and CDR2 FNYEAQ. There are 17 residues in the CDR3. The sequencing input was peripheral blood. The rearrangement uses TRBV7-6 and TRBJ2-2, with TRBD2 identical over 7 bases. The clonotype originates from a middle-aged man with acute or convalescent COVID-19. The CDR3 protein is CASSLVLQRENTGELFF. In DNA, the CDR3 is TGTGCCAGCAGCTTAGTACTCCAGCGGGAGAACACCGGGGAGCTGTTTTTT.